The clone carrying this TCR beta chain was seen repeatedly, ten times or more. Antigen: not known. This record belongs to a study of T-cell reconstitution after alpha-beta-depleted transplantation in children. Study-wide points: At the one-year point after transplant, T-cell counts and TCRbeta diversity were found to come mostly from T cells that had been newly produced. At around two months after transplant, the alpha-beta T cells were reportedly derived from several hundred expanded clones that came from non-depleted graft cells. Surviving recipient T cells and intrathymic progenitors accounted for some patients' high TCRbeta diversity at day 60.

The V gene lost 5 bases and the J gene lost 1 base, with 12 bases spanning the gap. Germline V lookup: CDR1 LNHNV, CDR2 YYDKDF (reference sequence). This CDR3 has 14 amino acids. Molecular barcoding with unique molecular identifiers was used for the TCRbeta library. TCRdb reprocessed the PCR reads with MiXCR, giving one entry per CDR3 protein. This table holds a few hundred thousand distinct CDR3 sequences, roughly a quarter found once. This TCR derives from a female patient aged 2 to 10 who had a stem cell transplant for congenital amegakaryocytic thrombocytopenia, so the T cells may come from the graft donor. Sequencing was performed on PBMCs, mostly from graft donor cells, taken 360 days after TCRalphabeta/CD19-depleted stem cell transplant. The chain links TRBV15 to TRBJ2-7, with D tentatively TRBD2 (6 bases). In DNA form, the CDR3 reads TGTGCCACCAGCGCGGGAATGGGATCCTACGAGCAGTACTTC. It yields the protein CATSAGMGSYEQYF.